This entry is about one TCR beta chain. Its antigen is as yet unknown. These data are taken from a study of radiotherapy plus CTLA-4 blockade in lung cancer. Whole-study results and caveats: In blood, tumor-derived TCR clones expanded after radiotherapy plus ipilimumab.

Focal radiation was given together with CTLA-4 blockade (ipilimumab) to patients with chemo-refractory metastatic non-small-cell lung cancer. Assay used: immunoSEQ multiplex PCR; TCRdb lists only in-frame clones, some missing. The data show over 95,000 clones, roughly 79% seen once. This CDR3 has 16 residues. This sequence originates from a human donor with non-small cell lung cancer who had a partial response to radiotherapy plus ipilimumab. Some clones in this sample may be carry-over from other donors' samples. The chain employs TRBV21-1 and TRBJ2-5; the DNA was not used to check the table's D call, TRBD1. TRBV21-1 is a documented pseudogene. The sample was peripheral blood, taken from a patient treated with radiotherapy plus ipilimumab. The CDR3 spells CASSKGWRQGAWTQYF. In DNA, the CDR3 is TGTGCCAGCAGCAAGGGTTGGAGGCAGGGGGCGTGGACCCAGTACTTC.